This T cell receptor beta chain was identified in a study of T-cell memory formation after mild COVID-19. As for the study in general: Largely, the TCR clusters proved donor specific.

Each CDR3 protein gets one entry after TCRdb re-called the 5' RACE reads with MiXCR. The sample has around 310,000 distinct CDR3 sequences; more than 20% are singletons. V dropped 4 bases and J dropped 8; count of bases not matched to a gene: 12. Germline-derived CDR1 and CDR2 are SGDLS and YYNGEE. The CDR3 extends over 15 amino acids. Sequenced input: PBMCs or a T cell subset sorted from them (not recorded which). This receptor was taken from a man aged 18 to 30 who had mild COVID-19 (a few samples of this study predate the infection). Cell type and time point are not known. This chain joins TRBV9 and TRBJ1-5; 7 bases are shared with TRBD1. CDR3 nucleotide sequence: TGTGCCAGCAGCTATGGGACAGAACGCGGGGAGCCCCAGCATTTT. This gives the protein CASSYGTERGEPQHF.